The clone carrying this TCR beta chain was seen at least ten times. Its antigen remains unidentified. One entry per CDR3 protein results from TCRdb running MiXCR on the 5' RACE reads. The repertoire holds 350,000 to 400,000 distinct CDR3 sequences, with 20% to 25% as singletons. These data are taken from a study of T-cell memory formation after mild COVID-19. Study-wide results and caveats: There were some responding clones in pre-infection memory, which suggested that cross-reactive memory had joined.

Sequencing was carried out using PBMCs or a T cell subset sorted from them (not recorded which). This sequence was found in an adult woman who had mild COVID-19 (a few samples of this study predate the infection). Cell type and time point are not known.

The CDR3: CATARARGSYGYTF. CDR3 coding DNA: TGTGCCACGGCCCGGGCAAGGGGGTCCTATGGCTACACCTTC. The chain links TRBV19 to TRBJ1-2, with a weak D call TRBD1 (6 bases). Germline V gives CDR1 LNHDA, CDR2 SQIVND (reference sequence). The CDR3 has 14 residues. V was clipped by 10 bases and J by 4 bases, with 19 bases between them.